Listed below are T cell receptor beta chains from one sample, sequenced in a study of shared clonotypes between healthy human individuals. Some clones are missing from TCRdb's copy, which holds only in-frame ones; the method was immunoSEQ multiplex PCR. The sample lists some 2 million clones; approximately 94% were seen once. Sample: naive CD8+ T cells sorted from blood. Receptors were obtained from a man between 18 and 29 years old in good health. CDR3s include the opening cysteine and the closing phenylalanine or tryptophan. A D gene is named only where the DNA matches it firmly.

>TRBD2|TRBV7-2|TRBJ2-2
CASSPLAGGPNTGELFF
TGTGCCAGCAGCCCACTAGCGGGAGGGCCGAACACCGGGGAGCTGTTTTTT
>TRBD2|TRBV4-1|TRBJ2-3
CASSSHGTSGTDTQYF
TGCGCCAGCAGCTCGCACGGGACTAGCGGCACAGATACGCAGTATTTT
>-|TRBV10-3|TRBJ1-5
CAISESFAMEPQHF
TGTGCCATCAGTGAGTCGTTTGCAATGGAGCCCCAGCATTTT
>-|TRBV11-2|TRBJ2-7
CASSYESWSYEQYF
TGTGCCAGCAGCTACGAGAGCTGGTCCTACGAGCAGTACTTC
>-|TRBV6-5|TRBJ2-2
CATGTFNTGELFF
TGTGCCACAGGGACTTTCAACACCGGGGAGCTGTTTTTT
>-|TRBV10-1|TRBJ2-3
CASSDLDWDTDTQYF
TGCGCCAGCAGTGATTTAGACTGGGACACAGATACGCAGTATTTT
>TRBD1|TRBV2|TRBJ2-1
CASSPPTGGRFF
TGTGCCAGCAGTCCACCGACAGGGGGCCGGTTCTTC
>TRBD1|TRBV27|TRBJ1-5
CASRTGGAAGQPQHF
TGTGCCAGCAGAACAGGGGGCGCGGCGGGTCAGCCCCAGCATTTT
>-|TRBV19|TRBJ1-1
CASSIGEGTGTEAFF
TGTGCCAGTAGTATAGGGGAGGGGACCGGGACTGAAGCTTTCTTT
>-|TRBV5-4|TRBJ2-1
CASSGGNEQFF
TGTGCCAGCAGCGGCGGCAATGAGCAGTTCTTC
>-|TRBV27|TRBJ1-6
CASSSGILNSPLHF
TGTGCCAGCAGTTCAGGGATTTTGAATTCACCCCTCCACTTT
>-|TRBV10-1|TRBJ2-2
CASSEGTLNTGELFF
TGCGCCAGCAGTGAAGGGACACTGAACACCGGGGAGCTGTTTTTT
>TRBD2|TRBV2|TRBJ2-7
CASREGLEELLAEKSYEQYF
TGTGCCAGCAGGGAGGGACTAGAGGAGCTTCTCGCGGAGAAGTCCTACGAGCAGTACTTC
>-|TRBV19|TRBJ2-1
CASSLNTYNEQFF
TGTGCCAGTAGCCTAAACACCTACAATGAGCAGTTCTTC
>TRBD2|TRBV4-2|TRBJ2-7
CASSPSGSYEQYF
TGTGCCAGCAGCCCTAGCGGGAGTTACGAGCAGTACTTC
>-|TRBV27|TRBJ1-1
CASRPTGPNTEAFF
TGTGCCAGCAGGCCTACAGGGCCGAACACTGAAGCTTTCTTT
>TRBD2|TRBV30|TRBJ2-3
CAWSVGSGGTDTQYF
TGTGCCTGGAGTGTTGGTAGCGGGGGAACAGATACGCAGTATTTT
>-|TRBV29-1|TRBJ2-3
CSVEDNLGRERTDTQYF
TGCAGCGTTGAAGATAACCTTGGCAGGGAGCGCACAGATACGCAGTATTTT
>TRBD1|TRBV9|TRBJ1-1
CASSTGQGAEAFF
TGTGCCAGCAGCACCGGACAGGGGGCTGAAGCTTTCTTT
>TRBD1|TRBV12-5|TRBJ2-7
CASGLNLQGIVYEQYF
TGTGCTAGTGGTTTGAACTTACAGGGGATCGTCTACGAGCAGTACTTC